This TCR beta chain was captured by sequencing in a study of blood T cell repertoires in COVID-19. Study as a whole: PBMCs, B-cell-depleted T cells, or T cells were the source of the cDNA or gDNA that made up the material.

CDR1 and CDR2 from the germline V gene are SGHRS and YFSETQ. The CDR3 runs to 13 residues. Trimming cost V 1 base and J 8 bases, with 12 bases left between them. Original methodology: Estimation of nucleated cell counts relied on the amplification of reference gene primers. Assay used: immunoSEQ multiplex PCR; TCRdb lists only in-frame clones, some missing. From that table come the V and J calls and clone size; the DNA was used to work out D and trimming. The sample has fewer than 250,000 clones; around 84% are singletons. Recovery meant two consecutive negative NP/OP PCR tests, professional clearance, or resolved symptoms.

The sequencing input was PBMCs or T cells enriched from blood (not recorded which). This clonotype originated in a woman aged 30 to 39 who had recovered from COVID-19. The chain uses TRBV5-1 and TRBJ1-1; D gene uncertain. The chain's CDR3 is CASSLSLRREAFF. The CDR3 region has the DNA TGCGCCAGCAGCTTGAGCTTACGGAGAGAAGCTTTCTTT.